The 4 T cell receptor beta chains reported below all come from one sample, sequenced in a study of OX40 agonist ivuxolimab in advanced cancers. Using immunoSEQ multiplex PCR, the repertoire was profiled, and TCRdb retains in-frame clones only, with some absent. The sample lists fewer than 85,000 clones; under 95% were seen once. Material: CD4+ or CD8+ T cells sorted from blood, obtained in a trial of the OX40 agonist ivuxolimab. The receptors come from an adult with an advanced solid tumor such as melanoma, head and neck, liver or kidney cancer.

The chain links TRBV6-6 to TRBJ2-5; no clear D gene. Germline V CDR1 and CDR2: MNHNY, SVGAGI (reference sequence). This CDR3 spans 14 amino acids. The germline V and J ends were trimmed by 5 bases and 0 bases, with 10 bases remaining between them. This chain's CDR3 is CASSTSQYQETQYF. The CDR3 coding sequence is TGTGCCAGCAGTACGTCACAGTACCAAGAGACCCAGTACTTC.

The CDR3 sequence is CASNVDSNQPQHF. CDR3 DNA: TGTGCCAGCAACGTTGATAGCAATCAGCCCCAGCATTTT. This chain uses TRBV7-9 with TRBJ1-5; unclear D gene. The V end lost 7 bases, the J end lost 0 bases, and 7 bases lay between the germline ends. The CDR3 loop spans 13 amino acids. CDR1 is SEHNR, CDR2 FQNEAQ, per germline (reference sequence). The variable domain in full, with the rest retrieved from reference TRBV7-9 and TRBJ1-5, is DTGVSQNPRHKITKRGQNVTFRCDPISEHNRLYWYRQTLGQGPEFLTYFQNEAQLEKSRLLSDRFSAERPKGSFSTLEIQRTEQGDSAMYLCASNVDSNQPQHFGDGTRLSIL.

CDR3 in amino acids: CASSSYGGGSYNSPLHF. The CDR3 DNA reads as TGTGCCAGCAGCTCTTACGGGGGGGGCTCCTATAATTCACCCCTCCACTTT. The chain recombines TRBV7-9 with TRBJ1-6; a possible D gene is TRBD1 (5 bases). CDR1 SEHNR and CDR2 FQNEAQ come from the germline V gene (reference sequence). V was clipped by 4 bases and J by 0 bases, with 13 bases between them. There are 17 residues in the CDR3.

This chain connects TRBV30 to TRBJ1-4, with a tentative D call TRBD1 (5 bases). Germline CDR1 and CDR2: GTSNPN and SVGIG (reference sequence). V lost 4 bases, J lost 3 bases, and 15 bases lay in between. The CDR3 loop spans 15 amino acids. CDR3 loop: CAWTGPGAANEKLFF. The CDR3 DNA sequence: TGTGCCTGGACGGGGCCCGGGGCGGCTAATGAAAAACTGTTTTTT.